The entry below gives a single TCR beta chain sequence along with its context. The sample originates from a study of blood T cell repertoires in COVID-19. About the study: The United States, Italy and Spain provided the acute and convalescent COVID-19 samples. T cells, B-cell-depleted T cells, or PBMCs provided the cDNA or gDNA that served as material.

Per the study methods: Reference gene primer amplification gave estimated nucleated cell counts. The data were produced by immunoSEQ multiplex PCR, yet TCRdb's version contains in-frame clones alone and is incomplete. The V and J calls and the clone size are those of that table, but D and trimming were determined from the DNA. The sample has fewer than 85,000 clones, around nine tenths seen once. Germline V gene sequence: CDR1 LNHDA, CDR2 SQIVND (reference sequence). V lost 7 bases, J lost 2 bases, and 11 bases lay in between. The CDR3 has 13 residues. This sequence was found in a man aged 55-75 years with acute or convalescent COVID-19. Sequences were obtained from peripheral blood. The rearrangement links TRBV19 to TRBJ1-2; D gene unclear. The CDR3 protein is CASNFDGNYGYTF. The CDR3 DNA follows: TGTGCCAGTAACTTCGACGGGAACTATGGCTACACCTTC.